One and the same sample provided the 4 T cell receptor beta chains below, sequenced in a study of cytomegalovirus exposure and HLA in healthy donors. Both 60 Vbeta primers and 13 Jbeta primers went into the PCR. The repertoire was sequenced with immunoSEQ multiplex PCR; TCRdb's copy has only in-frame clones and lacks some. This sample has some 120,000 clones, with around 80% found just once. The sample was PBMCs. The source is a female donor in good health and CMV-seronegative.

This clone showed up just a few times. The chain joins TRBV4-3 to TRBJ1-5; no firm D call. Trimming took 0 bases from V and 7 from J, leaving 7 bases between them. The CDR3 has 13 amino acids. Germline loops: CDR1 LGHNA, CDR2 YSLEER. The CDR3 region is CASSQEFGQPQHF. CDR3 sequence (DNA): TGCGCCAGCAGCCAAGAGTTTGGCCAGCCCCAGCATTTT.

The chain carries TRBV7-2 and TRBJ2-5; tentative D call: TRBD2 (6 bases). The J call may be mistaken, given a closer DNA end match to TRBJ2-7. This CDR3 has 16 residues. The germline V gene has CDR1 SGHTA and CDR2 FQGNSA. As DNA, the CDR3 is TGTGCCAGCAGCTTAGCGGGGGGACCGAGCTCCTACGAGCAGTACTTC. Its protein is CASSLAGGPSSYEQYF.

The V call is TRBV7-2, the J call TRBJ1-1, with D possibly being TRBD1 (5 bases). The V end lost 2 bases, the J end lost 1 base, and 14 bases lay between the germline ends. The germline gives CDR1 SGHTA, CDR2 FQGNSA. CDR3 size: 16 residues. The CDR3 DNA reads TGTGCCAGCAGCTTATTTCCAGGGCCACCGAACACTGAAGCTTTCTTT. Protein: CASSLFPGPPNTEAFF.

The rearrangement links TRBV18 to TRBJ1-2; TRBD1 aligns across 8 bases. The germline V gene encodes CDR1 KGHSH and CDR2 LQKENI. The V gene end was trimmed by 3 bases and the J gene end by 4 bases; junction bases not matched to a gene: 1. The CDR3 is made up of 13 amino acids. DNA of the CDR3: TGTGCCAGCTCACCCGGACAGGGCTATGGCTACACCTTC. Translated: CASSPGQGYGYTF.